These 13 T cell receptor beta chains were sequenced from one sample in a study of blood T cell repertoires in COVID-19. Profiling relied on immunoSEQ multiplex PCR, and the TCRdb table lists in-frame clones only, not all of them. The sample records 150,000 or so clones, roughly 90% being singletons. The sample taken for sequencing was peripheral blood. These TCRs come from a man in his sixties with COVID-19, enrolled during active disease.

This rearrangement joins TRBV12-3 or TRBV12-4 to TRBJ1-5; D gene ambiguous. The CDR3 sequence is 12 residues long. Trimming removed 5 bases at V and 8 bases at J, with 10 bases between. The CDR3 DNA follows: TGTGCCAGCAGTCCCCCTAAAAAGCCCCAGCATTTT. Protein: CASSPPKKPQHF.

The chain is built from TRBV4-2 and TRBJ1-2; no firm D call. The CDR3 loop spans 15 amino acids. Germline-derived CDR1 and CDR2 are LGHNA and YNFKEQ. The V and J ends lost 0 bases and 1 base respectively, with 9 bases between them. CDR3 in amino acids: CASSQDAGVNYGYTF. The CDR3 coding sequence is TGTGCCAGCAGCCAAGACGCGGGAGTTAACTATGGCTACACCTTC.

This chain joins TRBV6-5 and TRBJ1-2; TRBD1 aligns across 7 bases. CDR1 and CDR2 (germline): MNHEY, SVGAGI. There are 12 residues in the CDR3. V was clipped by 8 bases and J by 6 bases; unmatched bases: 6. CDR3 nucleotide sequence: TGTGCCAGCCAAGACAGGGTCAATGGCTACACCTTC. Its translation is CASQDRVNGYTF.

The chain links TRBV13 to TRBJ1-5; 7 positions agree with TRBD1. This CDR3 is 16 amino acids long. In germline, CDR1 is PRHDT, CDR2 FYEKMQ (reference sequence). V shed 5 bases and J 3 bases; nucleotides not matched to a gene: 10. Here the CDR3 DNA reads TGTGCCAGCAGCCCGAGACCTGGACAGGACAATCAGCCCCAGCATTTT. Translated, it gives CASSPRPGQDNQPQHF.

The chain is built from TRBV7-2 and TRBJ1-5; D gene uncertain. This CDR3 has 15 amino acids. The germline V and J ends were trimmed by 7 bases and 4 bases, with 17 bases remaining between them. CDR1 is SGHTA and CDR2 is FQGNSA in the germline V gene. CDR3 sequence: CASTHSSRHNQPQHF. The DNA for the CDR3 is TGTGCCAGCACCCATTCTAGCAGGCATAATCAGCCCCAGCATTTT.

The chain has TRBV19 and TRBJ1-6, with 8 nucleotides matching TRBD1. The CDR3 runs 15 residues. Germline assignment: CDR1 LNHDA and CDR2 SQIVND (reference sequence). The junction had 7 bases not matched to a gene; V was cut back by 5 bases and J by 7 bases. CDR3 sequence: CASSLTGAGNSPLHF. The CDR3 nucleotides read TGTGCCAGTAGTTTGACAGGGGCAGGGAATTCACCCCTCCACTTT.

The rearrangement joins TRBV27 to TRBJ2-2; TRBD2 is a possible D gene (6 bases). The CDR3 spans 16 residues. Germline CDR1 is MNHEY and CDR2 is SMNVEV (reference sequence). Between the trimmed V and J ends, which lost 0 bases and 4 bases, there was a span of 12 bases. The CDR3: CASSLSGQGLTGELFF. The CDR3 region has the DNA TGTGCCAGCAGTTTATCGGGGCAGGGACTCACCGGGGAGCTGTTTTTT.

The rearrangement uses TRBV5-4 and TRBJ2-2; tentative D call: TRBD1 (6 bases). Germline V CDR1 and CDR2: SGHNT, YYREEE (reference sequence). CDR3 length: 15 amino acids. Trimming stripped 9 bases from V and 1 base from J, with 16 bases between. For the CDR3, the DNA is TGTGCCACCTCAGCCAGGGGCCGGAACACCGGGGAGCTGTTTTTT. Residues: CATSARGRNTGELFF.

The chain joins TRBV20-1 to TRBJ2-1; D might be TRBD2 (5 bases). The V end lost 3 bases, the J end lost 0 bases, and 9 bases lay between the germline ends. The germline V gene has CDR1 DFQATT and CDR2 SNEGSKA (reference sequence). The CDR3 is made up of 14 amino acids. CDR3 nucleotides: TGCAGTGCTAGTGGTGGACTCTCCTACAATGAGCAGTTCTTC. Translated: CSASGGLSYNEQFF.

V is TRBV4-2 and J is TRBJ2-1; D possibly corresponds to TRBD1 (6 bases). V was cut by 1 base and J by 4 bases, with 14 bases left in between. Germline V gives CDR1 LGHNA, CDR2 YNFKEQ. The CDR3 is 16 amino acids. The CDR3 loop is CASSQGFGTPYNEQFF. DNA for the CDR3: TGTGCCAGCAGCCAAGGCTTCGGGACACCGTACAATGAGCAGTTCTTC.

This rearrangement joins TRBV9 to TRBJ2-3; TRBD2 matches at 8 bases. The CDR3 runs 16 residues. Germline assignment: CDR1 SGDLS and CDR2 YYNGEE. J lost 6 bases, V lost 0 bases, and 9 bases had no gene match. In nucleotides, the CDR3 is TGTGCCAGCAGCGTAGACGAGGGCGGGGGGCCGGATACGCAGTATTTT. This translates into CASSVDEGGGPDTQYF.

V usage is TRBV2 and J usage is TRBJ2-7, with a weak D call TRBD2 (7 bases). The CDR3 loop spans 15 amino acids. V lost 5 bases and J lost 6, with 20 bases in between. Germline CDR1 reads SNHLY; CDR2 reads FYNNEI. CDR3 sequence: CASSLPGDYSGEQYF. For the CDR3, the DNA is TGTGCCAGCAGTCTACCAGGGGACTACAGCGGCGAGCAGTACTTC.

The CDR3 protein is CAWRARGANTGELFF. For the CDR3, the DNA is TGTGCCTGGAGGGCGCGGGGAGCGAACACCGGGGAGCTGTTTTTT. V and J are TRBV30 and TRBJ2-2, with a tentative D call TRBD2 (6 bases). CDR3 length: 15 residues. Germline CDR1 is GTSNPN and CDR2 is SVGIG (reference sequence). Trimming pared 3 bases from V and 0 bases from J, leaving 11 bases between.